Given below is one T cell receptor (beta chain) in context. Its antigen is currently not known. No per-base quality is available; no much larger clone lies one base away. Donors were healthy HIV-negative adults with no recently reported acute infections or vaccinations. All donors were Caucasian adults living in Nashville, Tennessee, USA. CD4+ T cells were enriched by magnetic negative selection, after which naive cells were positively selected on CD45RA and the negative fraction was taken as the memory subset. Blood was obtained by leukapheresis, after which PBMCs were separated by Ficoll-Histopaque density gradient centrifugation and cryopreserved in liquid nitrogen vapor phase. Purity and quantity of every magnetically sorted T cell population were checked by analytical flow cytometry. From each sorted fraction, genomic DNA was isolated and quantified by UV absorbance on a Nanodrop 2000c. TCR CDR3 regions were amplified from genomic DNA by multiplex PCR using the deep immunoSEQ assay. Extracted genomic DNA from each cell subset was spread evenly across all wells of several immunoSEQ 96-well plates, with each plate serving as a replicate. For sorted subsets, about 220 ng of genomic DNA, equivalent to about 30,000 T cell genomes, went into each replicate PCR. The purified libraries were quantified using a Qubit 3.0 fluorometer, sized with a Bioanalyzer 2100, and then quantified again using the KAPA Library Quantification kit. A separate single-read 150-cycle Illumina NextSeq 550 flow cell was used to sequence each immunoSEQ 96-well plate. The authors' analysis ran thus. Because the immunoSEQ output included only junctional sequences and no quality scores, the filtering could not be the same as the filtering used for full-length reads. To assign V/J genes and CDR3, sequences were annotated against IMGT germline references using PyIR, a Python wrapper for IgBLAST v1.9. Reads with weak V/J assignments (E-value above 1e-6), missing CDR3, stop codons, out-of-frame junctions, or ambiguous translated residues were removed. V3J clonotypes were defined by identical inferred V gene, J gene, and CDR3 amino acid sequence. Percentage overlap between repertoires was calculated by dividing the number of shared unique clonotypes by the size of the smaller repertoire. Repertoire richness was assessed with RTK rarefaction, the Chao1 estimator, and Recon v2.1 estimates of unobserved clonotypes. Generation probabilities for all TCRbeta clonotypes obtained by the gDNA method from a handful of donors were computed using OLGA. Sourced from immuneACCESS, this table was stored by TCRdb with only in-frame sequences that have V and J called. A share of the clones is absent; for the studies checked, an unresolved V gene accounts for under half, and the remainder has no known explanation. D and trimming come from the DNA, and the V and J calls and clone size come from that table. In all, the sample holds fewer than 1.8 million clones, and approximately 98.5% of those were seen once. The top ten constitute 0.3% to 0.45% of the sample.

Trimming takes 1 base from V and 5 bases from J, and the germline ends sit 15 bases apart. CDR1 and CDR2 (SGHTA, FQGNSA) derive from the germline V gene. From cysteine to phenylalanine, the CDR3 is 16 amino acids long. Only the CDR3 region is kept as DNA, spanning 48 bases read in frame from base 1. The data were taken from a study of shared clonotypes between healthy human individuals (TCRdb year 2020). As for the study more broadly: Three men and two women, aged 18 to 49 years, made up the cohort. For each donor, three plates each were used for CD4 naive and CD4 memory, two plates were used for CD8 naive, and one plate was used for CD8 memory. The study deeply sequenced blood TCR repertoires of about 5 healthy adults to estimate repertoire size and the extent of clonotype sharing between individuals. To increase sequencing depth and limit assay-specific biases, TCR repertoire library preparation and sequencing were carried out by different laboratories using diverse techniques. Each donor's leukapheresis produced roughly between roughly 0.9 and 9 billion PBMCs.

Overall study outcomes, separate from this receptor: Compared with non-shared clonotypes, the clonotypes found in all four sorted-subset donors had higher generation probabilities. The genetic and exposure-history diversity represented was limited by the small number of donors. Estimated clonotype richness was generally larger for naive than for memory subsets. Only blood was sampled, and tissue TCR repertoires likely differ from those in blood. Approximately 4.8% of naive CD4, more than 3% of naive CD8, approximately 2% of memory CD4, and about 0.4% of memory CD8 clonotypes were shared across several donors. Incomplete sequencing was indicated by rarefaction of sorted-subset datasets, despite the large sequencing depth. Based on pairwise subsampling, the degree of clonotype sharing among donors was expected to be affected by sequencing depth.

Sequencing used naive CD4+ T cells sorted from blood. In the paper's terms, the cell subset or site label means: CD45RA+ positively selected. In this chain, TRBV7-2 is recombined with TRBJ1-5, with the D gene uncertain. This TCR derives from a man aged 25 to 40 in good health. The nucleotide sequence reads TGTGCCAGCAGCTTAGGGACCGATATTCTCTATCAGCCCCAGCATTTT. It specifies CASSLGTDILYQPQHF.